This T cell receptor (beta chain) was sequenced during a study of blood T cell repertoires in COVID-19. Across the study: The analysed material was cDNA or gDNA that came from T cells, B-cell-depleted T cells, or PBMCs.

This clone was seen only once. V was shortened by 10 bases and J by 3 bases, with 16 bases between the two germline ends. Germline V gene data show CDR1 as MNHEY and CDR2 as SMNVEV (reference sequence). This CDR3 has 14 residues. Clones were read by immunoSEQ multiplex PCR, and TCRdb kept only the in-frame ones, dropping some. Of more than 120,000 clones in the sample, 87% were seen once. This sequence joins TRBV27 and TRBJ2-1, with a possible D match to TRBD2 (6 bases). The material sequenced was peripheral blood. The TCR comes from a man over 45 who had recovered from COVID-19. Here the CDR3 reads CAILGDFNYNEQFF. CDR3 nucleotides: TGTGCCATCCTCGGGGACTTCAACTACAATGAGCAGTTCTTC.